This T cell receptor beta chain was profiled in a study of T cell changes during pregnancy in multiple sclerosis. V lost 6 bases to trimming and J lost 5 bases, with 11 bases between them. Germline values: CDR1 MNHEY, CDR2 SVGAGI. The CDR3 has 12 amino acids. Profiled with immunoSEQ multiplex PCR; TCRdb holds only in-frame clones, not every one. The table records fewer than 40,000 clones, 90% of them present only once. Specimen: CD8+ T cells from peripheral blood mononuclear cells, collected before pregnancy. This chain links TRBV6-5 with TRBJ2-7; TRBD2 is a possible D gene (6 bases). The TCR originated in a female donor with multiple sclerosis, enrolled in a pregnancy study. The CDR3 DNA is TGTGCCAGCAGCCACGGGGGAGACGAGCAGTACTTC. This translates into CASSHGGDEQYF.